The 15 T cell receptor beta chains below all came from one sample that was sequenced in a study of neoadjuvant anti-PD-1 for oral cavity cancer. Time point of the sample: after neoadjuvant nivolumab, at surgical resection. TCRdb's copy holds only in-frame clones and misses some; the assay was immunoSEQ multiplex PCR. The sample contains 14,000 or so clones, roughly 70% of which appear only once. Sequenced material: PBMCs, taken after nivolumab (anti-PD-1) treatment. These receptors came from a person between 35 and 79 years old with oral cavity squamous cell carcinoma.

This sequence joins TRBV20-1 and TRBJ2-3, with D unclear. Per germline, CDR1 DFQATT and CDR2 SNEGSKA (reference sequence). CDR3 size: 11 residues. Trimming took off 7 bases at V and 4 bases at J, with 9 bases between the two ends. CDR3 residues: CSVAWPDTQYF. The CDR3 nucleotides read TGCAGTGTCGCCTGGCCAGATACGCAGTATTTT.

This clone was detected only a few times. The chain uses TRBV7-9 and TRBJ1-5; D not resolved. Germline CDR1 SEHNR, CDR2 FQNEAQ (reference sequence). The CDR3 is 14 residues long. V gave up 4 bases and J gave up 3 bases, with 10 bases separating them. CDR3 region: CASSSISDNQPQHF. The CDR3 nucleotides read TGTGCCAGCAGCTCCATTTCAGACAATCAGCCCCAGCATTTT.

This chain uses TRBV21-1 with TRBJ2-2; the DNA was not used to check the table's D call, TRBD2. TRBV21-1 is shown as a pseudogene. This CDR3 has 18 residues. For the CDR3, the DNA is TGTGCCAGCACCCCTTGGACTAGCGGGAGGGCCGACACCGGGGAGCTGTTTTTT. Amino acids: CASTPWTSGRADTGELFF.

The chain uses TRBV6-5 and TRBJ2-3; D remains ambiguous. CDR3 size: 11 residues. Trimming removed 8 bases at V and 6 bases at J, with 9 bases between. Germline V lookup: CDR1 MNHEY, CDR2 SVGAGI. Written as DNA, the CDR3 is TGTGCCAGCCTAAGGGCGGATACGCAGTATTTT. It yields the protein CASLRADTQYF.

In this sample, this clone turned up a few times. The rearrangement uses TRBV10-3 and TRBJ2-7; 7 nucleotides agree with TRBD2. J gave up 4 bases and V 2 bases, and 11 bases lay outside the gene matches. The CDR3 spans 16 residues. Looked up from germline, CDR1 is ENHRY and CDR2 is SYGVKD. This CDR3 is CAISEPGGGRGYEQYF. The DNA of the CDR3 is TGTGCCATCAGTGAGCCCGGCGGAGGGAGGGGATACGAGCAGTACTTC.

J is TRBJ2-7 and V is TRBV5-1; D gene ambiguous. CDR1 and CDR2 from the germline V gene are SGHRS and YFSETQ. V dropped 1 base and J dropped 3 bases, with 14 bases sitting between them. There are 15 residues in the CDR3. Here the CDR3 reads CASSLHSESGYEQYF. The CDR3 coding sequence is TGCGCCAGCAGCTTGCACTCGGAAAGTGGCTACGAGCAGTACTTC.

This clone has just a few counts. V gene TRBV28 combines with J gene TRBJ2-7; D not certain. This CDR3 region has 14 residues. Trimming took off 6 bases at V and 8 bases at J, with 20 bases between the two ends. CDR1 MDHEN and CDR2 SYDVKM come from the germline V gene. The CDR3 reads CASSWGLGLVQQYF. For the CDR3, the DNA is TGTGCCAGCAGCTGGGGTCTAGGCCTGGTTCAGCAGTACTTC.

V gene TRBV28 combines with J gene TRBJ2-5, with 8 positions matching TRBD2. V was pared by 7 bases and J by 5 bases, with 9 bases of the junction left unmatched. This CDR3 contains 14 residues. CDR1 and CDR2 (germline): MDHEN, SYDVKM. CDR3 in amino acids: CASKTAGELETQYF. In nucleotides, the CDR3 is TGTGCCAGCAAGACAGCGGGAGAGTTGGAGACCCAGTACTTC.

The chain has TRBV27 and TRBJ2-7; 8 bases are shared with TRBD2. With 3 bases clipped from V and 3 bases from J, the junction kept 10 bases outside the gene matches. CDR1 and CDR2 from the germline V gene are MNHEY and SMNVEV (reference sequence). The CDR3 runs to 16 residues. The CDR3 DNA is TGTGCCAGCAGTTTGCGCCTCGGGGCGGGAGGCTACGAGCAGTACTTC. Protein product: CASSLRLGAGGYEQYF.

This clone showed up just a few times. V usage is TRBV14 and J usage is TRBJ1-4; D ambiguous. Trimming cost V 4 bases and J 0 bases, with 9 bases left between them. This CDR3 is built from 15 residues. CDR1 and CDR2 (germline): SGHDN, FVKESK. CDR3 amino acids: CASSRMATTNEKLFF. CDR3 sequence (DNA): TGTGCCAGCAGCCGGATGGCGACAACTAATGAAAAACTGTTTTTT.

The CDR3 coding sequence is TGTGCCAGCAGCCCGACAGGGGGCAAGGGAGATGGCTACACCTTC. This sequence encodes CASSPTGGKGDGYTF. The chain is built from TRBV7-3 and TRBJ1-2, with 10 bases lining up with TRBD1. Germline CDR1 SGHTA, CDR2 FQGTGA. This CDR3 has 15 residues. J gave up 6 bases and V 5 bases, and 9 bases lay outside the gene matches.

The chain links TRBV2 to TRBJ2-3, with a weak D call TRBD2 (5 bases). The CDR3 has 14 residues. Germline V gene sequence: CDR1 SNHLY, CDR2 FYNNEI. V was clipped by 3 bases and J by 4 bases, with 11 bases between them. The CDR3 nucleotides read TGTGCCAGCAGTGAGGAACTAGTTGCAGATACGCAGTATTTT. It yields the protein CASSEELVADTQYF.

This clone was detected a few times. The rearrangement joins TRBV6-6 to TRBJ1-5; the D gene is possibly TRBD1 (5 bases). V gave up 2 bases and J gave up 7 bases, with 12 bases separating them. The CDR3 covers 14 residues. CDR1 and CDR2 from the germline V gene are MNHNY and SVGAGI (reference sequence). CDR3 sequence reads: CASSYEGSGQPQHF. The CDR3 DNA reads as TGTGCCAGCAGTTACGAGGGATCAGGGCAGCCCCAGCATTTT.

The chain employs TRBV6-5 and TRBJ1-4; D ambiguous. Germline assignment: CDR1 MNHEY and CDR2 SVGAGI. The CDR3 contains 14 residues. The V end lost 5 bases, the J end lost 1 base, and 8 bases lay between the germline ends. The CDR3 nucleotides read TGTGCCAGCAGTCTCCAGAGAACTAATGAAAAACTGTTTTTT. It is translated as CASSLQRTNEKLFF.

V gene TRBV6-5 combines with J gene TRBJ2-7; 9 nucleotides match TRBD1. CDR1 is MNHEY and CDR2 is SVGAGI in the germline V gene. The CDR3 is 15 amino acids. J gave up 2 bases and V 6 bases, and 8 bases lay outside the gene matches. CDR3 DNA sequence: TGTGCCAGCAGCGAGGGACAGGGTCTGCCCTACGAGCAGTACTTC. It translates to CASSEGQGLPYEQYF.